The T cell receptor beta chain under discussion was sequenced for a study of blood T cell repertoires in COVID-19. Study background: Some COVID-19 samples were acute and others convalescent; all came from the United States, Italy and Spain. T cells, B-cell-depleted T cells, or PBMCs provided the cDNA or gDNA that served as material.

CDR1 is SGHDT and CDR2 is YYEEEE in the germline V gene. Trimming cost V 4 bases and J 5 bases; bases outside gene matches: 10. The CDR3 runs to 16 residues. In the source study's methods: Quantification of nucleated cells was approximated via reference gene primer amplification. Profiled with immunoSEQ multiplex PCR; TCRdb holds only in-frame clones, not every one. V and J calls and clone size follow that table, whereas D and trimming were derived from the DNA. This sample has under 250,000 clones, with approximately 81% found just once. Sequenced material: peripheral blood. The chain couples TRBV5-6 to TRBJ2-3, with 10 bases aligning to TRBD1. The TCR originated in a woman aged 80 or over with acute or convalescent COVID-19. The CDR3 bases are TGTGCCAGCAGCCAGACGGGGACAGGGGCTATAGATACGCAGTATTTT. As protein: CASSQTGTGAIDTQYF.